This T cell receptor beta chain was captured in a study of CD8+ T cells in alopecia areata. Study-level information: Treated patients were given 5 to 10 mg oral tofacitinib twice daily.

Note on this clone: The antigen is unknown.

The sequencing template was cDNA reverse transcribed from extracted RNA. Libraries were prepared by immunoSEQ multiplex PCR; TCRdb keeps only in-frame clonotypes and omits some of them. Counted here are some 56,000 clones, 96% occurring once; the ten biggest clones make up 25% to 30%. Whole-study results and caveats: Compared with mice, patients displayed less clear TCR sharing, possibly for HLA-related reasons.

The CDR3 covers 16 residues. Germline V gene lookup returns CDR1 SNHLY and CDR2 FYNNEI. V shed 6 bases, J shed 1 base, and the junction held 10 bases outside the gene matches. This receptor was obtained from a human donor with alopecia areata. The V gene is TRBV2, the J gene TRBJ2-3; 7 positions match TRBD2. The sequencing used CD8+ T cells sorted from blood, collected at week 0. The CDR3 loop reads CASRGVEGGGTDTQYF. Here the CDR3 DNA reads TGTGCCAGCAGGGGCGTCGAGGGAGGGGGCACAGATACGCAGTATTTT.